This entry lists 24 T cell receptor beta chains sequenced from one sample in a study of OX40 agonist ivuxolimab in advanced cancers. TCRdb keeps only in-frame clones here, not all; method: immunoSEQ multiplex PCR. The sample lists 40,000 or so clones, 65% to 90% occurring once. The source material was CD4+ or CD8+ T cells sorted from blood, sampled in a trial of the OX40 agonist ivuxolimab. The receptors were sampled from an adult with an advanced solid tumor such as melanoma, head and neck, liver or kidney cancer.

This sequence joins TRBV7-8 and TRBJ2-2; TRBD1 matches 7 bases. J lost 2 bases, V lost 2 bases, and 2 bases had no gene match. Germline assignment: CDR1 SGHVS and CDR2 FQNEAQ. The length of the CDR3 is 15 residues. The CDR3 loop is CASSLRDSNTGELFF. CDR3 sequence (DNA): TGTGCCAGCAGCTTACGGGACAGCAACACCGGGGAGCTGTTTTTT.

This clone was observed once. This chain links TRBV28 with TRBJ2-7; D may be TRBD1 (6 bases). V lost 5 bases and J lost 8, with 16 bases in between. Germline V gene sequence: CDR1 MDHEN, CDR2 SYDVKM. The CDR3 loop spans 13 amino acids. This CDR3 reads CASSLGQISKQYF. The CDR3 DNA is TGTGCCAGCAGTCTAGGACAGATTAGCAAGCAGTACTTC.

V usage is TRBV5-1 and J usage is TRBJ2-5; TRBD2 aligns across 10 bases. Trimming removed 0 bases from V and 2 bases from J; junction bases left unmatched: 7. CDR3 size: 17 residues. The germline gives CDR1 SGHRS, CDR2 YFSETQ. The CDR3 protein is CASSLAGLASGQETQYF. CDR3 bases: TGCGCCAGCAGCTTGGCGGGACTAGCGTCAGGACAAGAGACCCAGTACTTC.

The genes are TRBV28 and TRBJ2-7, with 7 bases that match TRBD1. The CDR3 covers 14 residues. Trimming cost V 2 bases and J 4 bases; bases outside gene matches: 5. Germline V gene sequence: CDR1 MDHEN, CDR2 SYDVKM. The CDR3 here is CASSLRQGRYEQYF. In DNA, the CDR3 is TGTGCCAGCAGTTTACGACAGGGACGATACGAGCAGTACTTC.

The genes are TRBV5-5 and TRBJ1-1; D gene ambiguous. V gave up 0 bases and J gave up 1 base, with 10 bases separating them. CDR3 size: 15 residues. Per germline, CDR1 SGHKS and CDR2 YYEKEE (reference sequence). CDR3 sequence: CASSLGTDTNTEAFF. In nucleotides, the CDR3 is TGTGCCAGCAGCTTGGGTACAGACACGAACACTGAAGCTTTCTTT. Full variable domain (rest looked up from reference TRBV5-5 and TRBJ1-1): DAGVTQSPTHLIKTRGQQVTLRCSPISGHKSVSWYQQVLGQGPQFIFQYYEKEERGRGNFPDRFSARQFPNYSSELNVNALLLGDSALYLCASSLGTDTNTEAFFGQGTRLTVV.

V gene TRBV5-1 combines with J gene TRBJ1-6, with 9 positions matching TRBD1. Per the germline V gene, CDR1 is SGHRS and CDR2 is YFSETQ. The CDR3 is 15 residues long. V lost 0 bases to trimming and J lost 10 bases; unmatched junction nucleotides: 5. CDR3 nucleotides: TGCGCCAGCAGCTTGGGGGGACAGGGTAGGTCACCCCTCCACTTT. It translates to CASSLGGQGRSPLHF.

CDR3 region: CASSPTRAYNEQFF. In nucleotides, the CDR3 is TGTGCCAGCAGCCCTACTAGAGCCTACAATGAGCAGTTCTTC. V usage is TRBV6-4 and J usage is TRBJ2-1; weak D call: TRBD2 (5 bases). The germline V gene encodes CDR1 MRHNA and CDR2 SNTAGT. The V and J ends lost 6 bases and 2 bases respectively, with 11 bases between them. CDR3 size: 14 residues.

Only one count was recorded for this clone. V and J are TRBV2 and TRBJ2-7, with a weak D call TRBD1 (6 bases). Trimming removed 3 bases at V and 5 bases at J, with 14 bases between. Germline V gene sequence: CDR1 SNHLY, CDR2 FYNNEI. There are 14 residues in the CDR3. Here the CDR3 DNA reads TGTGCCAGCAGTGAGTTACAGGGTGGAGACGAGCAGTACTTC. Translated, it gives CASSELQGGDEQYF.

J is TRBJ1-1 and V is TRBV5-1; possibly TRBD1 for D (6 bases). Germline-derived CDR1 and CDR2 are SGHRS and YFSETQ. The CDR3 length is 15 residues. Trimming removed 0 bases from V and 8 bases from J, with 17 bases in between. The DNA of the CDR3 is TGCGCCAGCAGCTTGGAGGTCCAGGGGCGGAACGAAGCTTTCTTT. Translation gives CASSLEVQGRNEAFF.

The chain joins TRBV11-2 to TRBJ2-1; D is perhaps TRBD2 (6 bases). The V and J ends lost 6 bases and 8 bases respectively, with 14 bases between them. The CDR3 has 13 amino acids. Germline V gives CDR1 SGHAT, CDR2 FQNNGV. This CDR3 is CASRPGGIHEQFF. CDR3 in DNA: TGTGCCAGCAGACCGGGCGGGATCCATGAGCAGTTCTTC. The whole variable domain, remainder taken from reference TRBV11-2 and TRBJ2-1, is EAGVAQSPRYKIIEKRQSVAFWCNPISGHATLYWYQQILGQGPKLLIQFQNNGVVDDSQLPKDRFSAERLKGVDSTLKIQPAKLEDSAVYLCASRPGGIHEQFFGPGTRLTVL.

CDR3 sequence reads: CASSLTGGAETQYF. CDR3 nucleotides: TGCGCCAGCAGCTTGACAGGGGGCGCGGAGACCCAGTACTTC. The chain recombines TRBV5-1 with TRBJ2-5; 9 positions agree with TRBD1. The CDR3 totals 14 residues. Germline CDR1 SGHRS, CDR2 YFSETQ. The ends lost 1 base at V and 5 bases at J; junction bases unmatched: 3.

The chain has TRBV7-8 and TRBJ2-2; TRBD1 matches 9 bases. Germline CDR1 reads SGHVS; CDR2 reads FQNEAQ. The CDR3 runs to 19 residues. The V and J ends lost 0 bases and 4 bases, in that order; junction bases with no gene match: 12. The CDR3 region has the DNA TGTGCCAGCAGCTTAGCGTTAGGGTATGGACAGGGGCGCACCGGGGAGCTGTTTTTT. It translates to CASSLALGYGQGRTGELFF. Filled out from reference TRBV7-8 and TRBJ2-2, the complete variable domain reads GAGVSQSPRYKVAKRGQDVALRCDPISGHVSLFWYQQALGQGPEFLTYFQNEAQLDKSGLPSDRFFAERPEGSVSTLKIQRTQQEDSAVYLCASSLALGYGQGRTGELFFGEGSRLTVL.

The V call is TRBV6-1, the J call TRBJ2-5; 10 bases fit TRBD2. V lost 0 bases, J lost 3 bases, and 10 bases stayed unmatched. CDR3 length: 18 amino acids. Germline V CDR1 and CDR2: MNHNS, SASEGT. Here the CDR3 DNA reads TGTGCCAGCAGTGAAGCGGTAGCGGGAGGATCGGCTAAAGAGACCCAGTACTTC. It encodes CASSEAVAGGSAKETQYF.

The rearrangement uses TRBV4-1 and TRBJ2-5; the match to TRBD2 covers 11 bases. J lost 5 bases, V lost 0 bases, and 5 bases had no gene match. Germline assignment: CDR1 MGHRA and CDR2 YSYEKL. The CDR3 has 16 amino acids. CDR3 DNA: TGCGCCAGCAGCCAAGATACTAGCGGGAGCTGGGAGACCCAGTACTTC. This translates into CASSQDTSGSWETQYF.

The V gene is TRBV5-1, the J gene TRBJ1-1, with D maybe TRBD1 (5 bases). Germline CDR1 reads SGHRS; CDR2 reads YFSETQ. The ends were cut back, 4 bases at V and 4 bases at J, with 14 bases in the middle. The CDR3 runs 14 residues. This chain's CDR3 is CASSASGAGTEAFF. The DNA of the CDR3 is TGCGCCAGCAGCGCCTCCGGGGCCGGCACTGAAGCTTTCTTT.

V gene TRBV5-1 combines with J gene TRBJ2-5, with D tentatively TRBD1 (6 bases). This CDR3 contains 14 residues. From germline, CDR1 is SGHRS and CDR2 YFSETQ. The ends were cut back, 0 bases at V and 5 bases at J, with 11 bases in the middle. The DNA of the CDR3 is TGCGCCAGCAGCTTGGCAGGGGCCGGGGAGACCCAGTACTTC. Protein: CASSLAGAGETQYF.

This clone was seen more than once but under ten times. The chain links TRBV28 to TRBJ2-6; TRBD2 aligns across 7 bases. The CDR3 extends over 16 amino acids. The trim removed 6 bases at V and 1 base at J, leaving 6 bases unmatched. CDR1 and CDR2 (germline): MDHEN, SYDVKM. The CDR3 loop reads CASSPPGGSGANVLTF. The CDR3 nucleotides are TGTGCCAGCAGCCCACCGGGGGGATCTGGGGCCAACGTCCTGACTTTC.

The rearrangement joins TRBV30 to TRBJ1-4; D is possibly TRBD1 (5 bases). The V end was cut by 0 bases, the J end by 6 bases, with 11 bases between. Germline V gene lookup returns CDR1 GTSNPN and CDR2 SVGIG (reference sequence). This CDR3 is built from 14 residues. The DNA for the CDR3 is TGTGCCTGGAGTGTTCTACCGGGGGATGAAAAACTGTTTTTT. Translated, it gives CAWSVLPGDEKLFF.

V usage is TRBV28 and J usage is TRBJ1-2, with TRBD1 as a possible D gene (5 bases). V was pared by 8 bases and J by 8 bases, with 15 bases between. CDR3 length: 12 amino acids. Germline V gene lookup returns CDR1 MDHEN and CDR2 SYDVKM. Written as DNA, the CDR3 is TGTGCCAGCGTCCGGGGGGGAGGAGGCTACACCTTC. As protein: CASVRGGGGYTF.

The rearrangement uses TRBV10-3 and TRBJ1-1; a possible D gene is TRBD1 (6 bases). Germline CDR1 ENHRY, CDR2 SYGVKD. There are 14 residues in the CDR3. V was cut by 6 bases and J by 5 bases, with 16 bases left in between. CDR3 region: CAISAQGGGTEAFF. CDR3 DNA: TGTGCCATCAGCGCACAGGGCGGTGGAACTGAAGCTTTCTTT.

The gene calls are TRBV9 and TRBJ2-3; D assignment may be TRBD1 or TRBD2 (5 bases each). Germline V gene lookup returns CDR1 SGDLS and CDR2 YYNGEE. The CDR3 has 12 residues. Trimming left V 1 base short and J 6 bases short, with 6 bases between. The CDR3 loop reads CASSVWGDTQYF. The DNA for the CDR3 is TGTGCCAGCAGCGTATGGGGGGATACGCAGTATTTT.

The chain joins TRBV7-2 to TRBJ1-2, with unresolved D. Germline assignment: CDR1 SGHTA and CDR2 FQGNSA. V was pared by 3 bases and J by 3 bases, with 8 bases between. This CDR3 is 13 amino acids long. The CDR3 nucleotides are TGTGCCAGCAGCTTCACAGAGTACTATGGCTACACCTTC. Its translation: CASSFTEYYGYTF.

V gene TRBV28 combines with J gene TRBJ1-5; a weak D match, TRBD1 (5 bases). Looked up from germline, CDR1 is MDHEN and CDR2 is SYDVKM. The CDR3 length is 14 residues. The V end lost 6 bases, the J end lost 7 bases, and 16 bases lay between the germline ends. The CDR3 here is CASSLGGTPQPQHF. DNA of the CDR3: TGTGCCAGCAGCCTTGGGGGGACCCCCCAGCCCCAGCATTTT.

The chain links TRBV4-2 to TRBJ1-6, with 9 bases matching TRBD1. The ends lost 0 bases at V and 7 bases at J; junction bases unmatched: 1. This CDR3 has 15 residues. The germline V gene encodes CDR1 LGHNA and CDR2 YNFKEQ. This CDR3 reads CASSQEQGANSPLHF. The CDR3 nucleotides read TGTGCCAGCAGCCAAGAACAGGGGGCGAATTCACCCCTCCACTTT.